The next 28 T cell receptor beta chains were all read from a single sample in a study of shared clonotypes between healthy human individuals. Method: immunoSEQ multiplex PCR; TCRdb's copy keeps in-frame clones and lacks some. This sample has over 700,000 clones, with approximately 72% found just once. Sequenced material: memory CD4+ T cells sorted from blood. Subset noted: CD45RA-negative fraction. The receptors derive from a woman aged 25 to 45 in good health.

With respect to this clone: Other DNA variants within this sample encode the same CDR3. The chain recombines TRBV6-5 with TRBJ1-1; D is unclear. V was trimmed by 4 bases and J by 1 base, leaving 10 bases between them. The CDR3 is made up of 14 amino acids. Germline values: CDR1 MNHEY, CDR2 SVGAGI. CDR3 residues: CASSSLTGNTEAFF. DNA for the CDR3: TGTGCCAGCAGTTCACTGACCGGGAACACTGAAGCTTTCTTT.

The chain carries TRBV7-3 and TRBJ1-1; D gene uncertain. The V end lost 6 bases, the J end lost 1 base, and 6 bases lay between the germline ends. The CDR3 loop spans 12 amino acids. The V gene's germline CDR1 is SGHTA and CDR2 FQGTGA. CDR3 region: CASRAGNTEAFF. Here the CDR3 DNA reads TGTGCCAGCAGAGCCGGGAACACTGAAGCTTTCTTT.

On this clone: A much larger clone lies one base from this, so it may be a read error. The gene calls are TRBV28 and TRBJ1-1; D is unresolved. Trimming took off 5 bases at V and 0 bases at J, with 7 bases between the two ends. This CDR3 has 13 residues. Germline V lookup: CDR1 MDHEN, CDR2 SYDVKM. As DNA, the CDR3 is TGTGCCAGCAGTCCCACAGTGAACACTGAAGCTTTCTTT. Translating it yields CASSPTVNTEAFF.

The rearrangement joins TRBV7-3 to TRBJ2-1, with D uncertain. The CDR3 has 13 amino acids. V lost 0 bases, J lost 5 bases, and 5 bases lay in between. The germline V gene has CDR1 SGHTA and CDR2 FQGTGA. The CDR3 region has the DNA TGTGCCAGCAGCTTAACGCAGAACAATGAGCAGTTCTTC. Protein sequence: CASSLTQNNEQFF.

The chain carries TRBV19 and TRBJ2-7; no definite D call. This CDR3 has 13 residues. Germline V gene lookup returns CDR1 LNHDA and CDR2 SQIVND (reference sequence). V lost 4 bases to trimming and J lost 3 bases, with 10 bases between them. This CDR3 reads CASSKGIGYEQYF. The CDR3 nucleotides read TGTGCCAGTAGTAAGGGAATAGGCTACGAGCAGTACTTC.

The chain recombines TRBV11-3 with TRBJ2-1; a possible D gene is TRBD1 (5 bases). The germline V and J ends were trimmed by 2 bases and 0 bases, with 11 bases remaining between them. The CDR3 has 16 residues. Germline CDR1 SGHNT, CDR2 YENEEA. As DNA, the CDR3 is TGTGCCAGCAGCTTAACTACAGGAAGCTCCTACAATGAGCAGTTCTTC. This translates into CASSLTTGSSYNEQFF.

The chain links TRBV19 to TRBJ1-5; tentative D call: TRBD1 (5 bases). V shed 4 bases and J shed 3 bases, with 10 bases lying between them. CDR3 length equals 14 residues. CDR1 LNHDA and CDR2 SQIVND come from the germline V gene (reference sequence). In DNA, the CDR3 is TGTGCCAGTAGTACTCCAGGGTTCAATCAGCCCCAGCATTTT. It translates to CASSTPGFNQPQHF.

This clone is a singleton in its sample. The same CDR3 arises from other DNA sequences in this sample as well. This chain links TRBV5-1 with TRBJ2-5; the D gene could be TRBD1 or TRBD2 (5 bases each). The length of the CDR3 is 14 residues. Trimming took 4 bases from V and 2 from J, leaving 12 bases between them. CDR1 and CDR2 (germline): SGHRS, YFSETQ. As DNA, the CDR3 is TGCGCCAGCAGCGGGGGAGCGGAACAAGAGACCCAGTACTTC. Translation: CASSGGAEQETQYF.

The chain has TRBV6-4 and TRBJ2-1, with D possibly being TRBD1 (6 bases). CDR1 MRHNA and CDR2 SNTAGT come from the germline V gene. The CDR3 sequence is 15 residues long. Trimming stripped 0 bases from V and 7 bases from J, with 13 bases between. CDR3 protein: CASSDSGIGGNEQFF. The CDR3 nucleotides are TGTGCCAGCAGTGACTCTGGAATAGGGGGAAATGAGCAGTTCTTC.

The V and J genes are TRBV2 and TRBJ1-4; D ambiguous. This CDR3 is built from 14 residues. Germline CDR1 and CDR2: SNHLY and FYNNEI. V lost 5 bases and J lost 4, with 11 bases in between. CDR3: CASSWNSGNEKLFF. In nucleotides, the CDR3 is TGTGCCAGCAGTTGGAACAGTGGTAATGAAAAACTGTTTTTT.

This clone was observed a handful of times. This chain connects TRBV10-1 to TRBJ1-2; D is uncertain. CDR3 size: 13 residues. Germline CDR1 WNHNN, CDR2 SYGVQD (reference sequence). V dropped 5 bases and J dropped 7 bases, with 14 bases sitting between them. This CDR3 is CASSPGQEVGYTF. CDR3 DNA sequence: TGCGCCAGCAGTCCCGGGCAGGAGGTTGGCTACACCTTC.

This sequence joins TRBV7-8 and TRBJ1-1; no firm D call. Germline CDR1 and CDR2: SGHVS and FQNEAQ. Trimming pared 3 bases from V and 1 base from J, leaving 12 bases between. The CDR3 covers 15 residues. The CDR3 bases are TGTGCCAGCAGCTTGGGCGGCAAAACGAACACTGAAGCTTTCTTT. Its translation is CASSLGGKTNTEAFF.

The chain uses TRBV28 and TRBJ1-2, with unresolved D. Between the trimmed V and J ends, which lost 6 bases and 6 bases, there was a span of 17 bases. The CDR3 consists of 14 residues. CDR1 is MDHEN and CDR2 is SYDVKM in the germline V gene. CDR3 nucleotide sequence: TGTGCCAGCAGCCTTATCGCCGAATTCCATGGCTACACCTTC. It specifies CASSLIAEFHGYTF.

The chain employs TRBV28 and TRBJ1-5, with 7 nucleotides matching TRBD1. This CDR3 region has 12 residues. The junction had 5 bases not matched to a gene; V was cut back by 9 bases and J by 6 bases. Germline V gene sequence: CDR1 MDHEN, CDR2 SYDVKM. CDR3 coding DNA: TGTGCCAGTGAGGGGGCGGCTCAGCCCCAGCATTTT. This gives the protein CASEGAAQPQHF. Together with reference TRBV28 and TRBJ1-5, the CDR3 gives the full variable domain: DVKVTQSSRYLVKRTGEKVFLECVQDMDHENMFWYRQDPGLGLRLIYFSYDVKMKEKGDIPEGYSVSREKKERFSLILESASTNQTSMYLCASEGAAQPQHFGDGTRLSIL.

V gene TRBV4-1 combines with J gene TRBJ2-2; D is unresolved. Per the germline V gene, CDR1 is MGHRA and CDR2 is YSYEKL. The CDR3 is 14 residues long. V was pared by 4 bases and J by 2 bases, with 8 bases between. The CDR3 DNA follows: TGCGCCAGCAGCCTAACAGATAACACCGGGGAGCTGTTTTTT. Translating it yields CASSLTDNTGELFF.

This sequence joins TRBV6-5 and TRBJ2-6, with D hard to call. The ends were cut back, 5 bases at V and 0 bases at J, with 8 bases in the middle. The CDR3 runs 15 residues. From germline, CDR1 is MNHEY and CDR2 SVGAGI. CDR3 protein: CASSVQTSGANVLTF. As DNA, the CDR3 is TGTGCCAGCAGTGTCCAGACCTCTGGGGCCAACGTCCTGACTTTC.

The chain uses TRBV10-3 and TRBJ1-5, with D unclear. The CDR3 loop spans 13 amino acids. The germline V gene has CDR1 ENHRY and CDR2 SYGVKD. V gave up 10 bases and J gave up 5 bases, with 15 bases separating them. CDR3 in amino acids: CATNMLTDQPQHF. CDR3 DNA: TGTGCCACCAATATGCTAACAGATCAGCCCCAGCATTTT.

The chain recombines TRBV19 with TRBJ1-1; no reliable D call. V lost 5 bases, J lost 5 bases, and 12 bases lay in between. Per germline, CDR1 LNHDA and CDR2 SQIVND (reference sequence). The CDR3 is 13 residues long. CDR3 region: CASSVPAGTEAFF. Written as DNA, the CDR3 is TGTGCCAGTAGTGTGCCGGCCGGGACTGAAGCTTTCTTT.

The V gene is TRBV29-1, the J gene TRBJ2-5, with D hard to call. This CDR3 spans 12 amino acids. Germline CDR1 SQVTM, CDR2 ANQGSEA. V lost 6 bases, J lost 4 bases, and 12 bases lay in between. The CDR3 DNA sequence: TGCAGCGTCCACATAAACGGAGAGACCCAGTACTTC. Its translation: CSVHINGETQYF.

The chain recombines TRBV5-1 with TRBJ2-4; the D gene is possibly TRBD1 (5 bases). There are 16 residues in the CDR3. Trimming left V 2 bases short and J 0 bases short, with 12 bases between. Germline V gives CDR1 SGHRS, CDR2 YFSETQ. CDR3: CASSLGAGGAKNIQYF. The CDR3 DNA sequence: TGCGCCAGCAGCTTAGGGGCCGGTGGAGCCAAAAACATTCAGTACTTC.

V and J are TRBV11-2 and TRBJ1-5; no definite D call. Germline loops: CDR1 SGHAT, CDR2 FQNNGV. The V end was cut by 5 bases, the J end by 4 bases, with 12 bases between. The CDR3 is 14 amino acids. CDR3 coding DNA: TGTGCCAGCAGCCGCGGGGAGGAGAATCAGCCCCAGCATTTT. As protein: CASSRGEENQPQHF.

The V gene is TRBV12-5, the J gene TRBJ2-1; a possible D gene is TRBD2 (6 bases). The germline V gene has CDR1 LGHNT and CDR2 FRNRAP. The germline V and J ends were trimmed by 2 bases and 12 bases, with 14 bases remaining between them. The CDR3 has 13 residues. The CDR3 region is CASGLSTSRRQFF. The CDR3, as DNA: TGTGCTAGTGGTTTGTCGACTAGTCGGCGGCAGTTCTTC. Complete variable domain (other parts from reference TRBV12-5 and TRBJ2-1): DARVTQTPRHKVTEMGQEVTMRCQPILGHNTVFWYRQTMMQGLELLAYFRNRAPLDDSGMPKDRFSAEMPDATLATLKIQPSEPRDSAVYFCASGLSTSRRQFFGPGTRLTVL.

Ten or more counts support this clone. This chain connects TRBV4-2 to TRBJ2-3; D may be TRBD2 (6 bases). CDR3 length: 17 residues. The ends were cut back, 4 bases at V and 0 bases at J, with 17 bases in the middle. Per germline, CDR1 LGHNA and CDR2 YNFKEQ. CDR3 nucleotide sequence: TGTGCCAGCAGCCCGAGACTAGGTGAACTGAGCACAGATACGCAGTATTTT. Translating it yields CASSPRLGELSTDTQYF.

In this sample, this clone turned up once. Other nucleotide sequences in the sample specify the same CDR3. This sequence joins TRBV5-1 and TRBJ1-1, with D unresolved. The CDR3 has 13 amino acids. With 1 base removed from V and 0 bases from J, the gap between germline ends came to 4 bases. Per germline, CDR1 SGHRS and CDR2 YFSETQ. CDR3 sequence reads: CASSLILNTEAFF. The CDR3, as DNA: TGCGCCAGCAGCTTGATTTTGAACACTGAAGCTTTCTTT.

This rearrangement joins TRBV5-4 to TRBJ1-3, with D hard to call. CDR1 is SGHNT and CDR2 is YYREEE in the germline V gene (reference sequence). This CDR3 has 14 residues. V lost 4 bases and J lost 0, with 8 bases in between. The CDR3 region is CASSTIGSGNTIYF. The CDR3 bases are TGTGCCAGCAGCACAATTGGCTCTGGAAACACCATATATTTT.

The table lists this clone with a count of one. The chain is built from TRBV27 and TRBJ1-2; D not certain. Trimming shortened V by 6 bases and J by 6 bases, and 29 bases separated the two germline ends. The germline V gene has CDR1 MNHEY and CDR2 SMNVEV (reference sequence). CDR3 length: 18 amino acids. CDR3 sequence: CASRLQSGVSYSPDGYTF. CDR3 coding DNA: TGTGCCAGCAGATTACAGTCCGGAGTCTCTTACTCTCCCGATGGCTACACCTTC.

The chain combines TRBV30 with TRBJ2-7; no clear D. In germline, CDR1 is GTSNPN, CDR2 SVGIG (reference sequence). The CDR3 has 13 amino acids. The V end lost 3 bases, the J end lost 4 bases, and 13 bases lay between the germline ends. The CDR3 coding sequence is TGTGCCTGGAGACAACCCCCGAAATACGAGCAGTACTTC. It translates to CAWRQPPKYEQYF.

This chain uses TRBV6-5 with TRBJ1-5; no clear D. Trimming shortened V by 6 bases and J by 2 bases, and 14 bases separated the two germline ends. Germline loops: CDR1 MNHEY, CDR2 SVGAGI. This CDR3 comprises 15 residues. The CDR3 DNA sequence: TGTGCCAGCAGCCCGGTTGGAGCGGGCAATCAGCCCCAGCATTTT. Its protein product is CASSPVGAGNQPQHF.